The 2 T cell receptor beta chains reported below all come from one sample, sequenced in a study of T cells in localized non-small cell lung cancer. The repertoire was sequenced with immunoSEQ multiplex PCR; TCRdb's copy has only in-frame clones and lacks some. The sample consists of about 20,000 clones, around 87% of them appearing once. The sequenced sample was PBMCs, obtained before any cancer treatment. The receptors originated from a man between 35 and 75 years old with stage II squamous cell lung carcinoma.

J is TRBJ2-4 and V is TRBV18; D gene unclear. The germline CDR1 and CDR2 sequences are KGHSH and LQKENI. The V gene lost 3 bases and the J gene lost 0 bases, with 6 bases spanning the gap. CDR3 size: 14 residues. This CDR3 is CASSPILAKNIQYF. The CDR3 nucleotides are TGTGCCAGCTCACCTATCCTAGCCAAAAACATTCAGTACTTC. Drawing the rest from reference TRBV18 and TRBJ2-4, the complete variable domain is NAGVMQNPRHLVRRRGQEARLRCSPMKGHSHVYWYRQLPEEGLKFMVYLQKENIIDESGMPKERFSAEFPKEGPSILRIQQVVRGDSAAYFCASSPILAKNIQYFGAGTRLSVL.

The rearrangement links TRBV2 to TRBJ1-3; D gene ambiguous. The CDR3 length is 12 residues. Trimming removed 6 bases at V and 6 bases at J, with 9 bases between. Looked up from germline, CDR1 is SNHLY and CDR2 is FYNNEI. The CDR3 loop reads CASSAQANTIYF. Here the CDR3 DNA reads TGTGCCAGCAGCGCTCAAGCAAACACCATATATTTT.